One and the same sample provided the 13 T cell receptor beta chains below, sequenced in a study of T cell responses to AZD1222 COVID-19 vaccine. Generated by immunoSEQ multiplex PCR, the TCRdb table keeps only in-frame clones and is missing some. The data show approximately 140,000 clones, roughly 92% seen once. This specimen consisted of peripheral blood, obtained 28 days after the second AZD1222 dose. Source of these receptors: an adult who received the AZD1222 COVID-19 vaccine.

CDR3 residues: CASSGGELEAFF. The CDR3 DNA is TGTGCCAGCAGTGGGGGGGAACTTGAAGCTTTCTTT. The genes are TRBV12-3 or TRBV12-4 and TRBJ1-1; the D gene is possibly TRBD1 (5 bases). V lost 5 bases, J lost 7 bases, and 11 bases lay in between. This CDR3 region has 12 residues.

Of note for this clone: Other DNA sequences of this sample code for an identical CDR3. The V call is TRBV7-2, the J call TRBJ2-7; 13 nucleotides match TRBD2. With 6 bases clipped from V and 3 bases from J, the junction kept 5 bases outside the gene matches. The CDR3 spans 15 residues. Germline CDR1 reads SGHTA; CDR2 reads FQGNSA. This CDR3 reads CASSEGLAGFYEQYV. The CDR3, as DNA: TGTGCCAGCAGTGAGGGACTAGCGGGGTTCTACGAGCAGTACGTC.

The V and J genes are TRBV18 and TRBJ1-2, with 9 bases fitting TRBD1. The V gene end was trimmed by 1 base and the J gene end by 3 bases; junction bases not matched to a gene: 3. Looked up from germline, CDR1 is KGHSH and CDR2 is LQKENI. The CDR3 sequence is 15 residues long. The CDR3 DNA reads TGTGCCAGCTCACCACAGGACAGGGGACACTATGGCTACACCTTC. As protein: CASSPQDRGHYGYTF.

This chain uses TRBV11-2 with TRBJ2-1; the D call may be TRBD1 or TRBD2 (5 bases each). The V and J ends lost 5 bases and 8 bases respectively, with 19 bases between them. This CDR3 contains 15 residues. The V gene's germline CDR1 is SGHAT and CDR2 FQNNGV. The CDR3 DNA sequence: TGTGCCAGCAGCCCCGCGAGGGGAAGCAGGGATGAGCAGTTCTTC. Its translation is CASSPARGSRDEQFF.

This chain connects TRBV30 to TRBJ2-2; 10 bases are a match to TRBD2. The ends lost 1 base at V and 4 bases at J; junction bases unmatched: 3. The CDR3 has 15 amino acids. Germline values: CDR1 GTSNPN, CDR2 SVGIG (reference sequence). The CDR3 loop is CAWSDPSGGTGELFF. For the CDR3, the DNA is TGTGCCTGGAGTGACCCTAGCGGGGGCACCGGGGAGCTGTTTTTT.

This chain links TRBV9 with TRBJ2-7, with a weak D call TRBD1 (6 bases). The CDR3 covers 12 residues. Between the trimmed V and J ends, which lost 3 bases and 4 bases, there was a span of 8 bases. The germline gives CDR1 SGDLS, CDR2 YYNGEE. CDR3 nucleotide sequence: TGTGCCAGCAGCGCGAGGGGGTACGAGCAGTACGTC. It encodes CASSARGYEQYV.

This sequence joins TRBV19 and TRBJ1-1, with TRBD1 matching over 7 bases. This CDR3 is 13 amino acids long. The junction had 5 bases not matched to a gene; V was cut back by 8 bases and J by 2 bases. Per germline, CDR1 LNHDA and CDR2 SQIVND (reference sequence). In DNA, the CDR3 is TGTGCCAGTGCCCGGGACAGAAACACTGAAGCTTTCTTT. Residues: CASARDRNTEAFF.

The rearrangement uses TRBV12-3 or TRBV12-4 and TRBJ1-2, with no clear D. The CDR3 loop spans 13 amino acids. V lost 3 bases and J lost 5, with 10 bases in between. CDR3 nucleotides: TGTGCCAGCAGTTTGACGACTGGATATGGCTACACCTTC. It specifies CASSLTTGYGYTF.

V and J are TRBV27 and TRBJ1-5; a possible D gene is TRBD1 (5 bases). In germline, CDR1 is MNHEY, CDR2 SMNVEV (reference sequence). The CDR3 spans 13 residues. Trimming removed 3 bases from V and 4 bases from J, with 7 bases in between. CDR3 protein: CASSFQGNQPQHF. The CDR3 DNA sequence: TGTGCCAGCAGTTTCCAGGGAAATCAGCCCCAGCATTTT.

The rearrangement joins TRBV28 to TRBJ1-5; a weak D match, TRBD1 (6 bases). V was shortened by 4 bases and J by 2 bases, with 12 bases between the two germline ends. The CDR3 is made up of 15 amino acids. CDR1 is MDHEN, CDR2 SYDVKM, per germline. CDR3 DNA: TGTGCCAGCAGTTATACAGGGCAAGGCAATCAGCCCCAGCATTTT. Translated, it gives CASSYTGQGNQPQHF.

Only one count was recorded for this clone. The CDR3: CAWMGGAKNIQYF. As DNA, the CDR3 is TGTGCCTGGATGGGGGGAGCCAAAAACATTCAGTACTTC. The V gene is TRBV30, the J gene TRBJ2-4; D is perhaps TRBD2 (6 bases). This CDR3 contains 13 residues. V lost 4 bases and J lost 0, with 7 bases in between. Germline lookup yields CDR1 GTSNPN and CDR2 SVGIG (reference sequence).

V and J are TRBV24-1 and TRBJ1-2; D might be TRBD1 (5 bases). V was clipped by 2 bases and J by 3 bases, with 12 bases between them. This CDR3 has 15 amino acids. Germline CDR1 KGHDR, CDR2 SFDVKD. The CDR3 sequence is CATSDSGRTHYGYTF. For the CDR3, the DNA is TGTGCCACCAGTGATTCAGGCAGGACACACTATGGCTACACCTTC.

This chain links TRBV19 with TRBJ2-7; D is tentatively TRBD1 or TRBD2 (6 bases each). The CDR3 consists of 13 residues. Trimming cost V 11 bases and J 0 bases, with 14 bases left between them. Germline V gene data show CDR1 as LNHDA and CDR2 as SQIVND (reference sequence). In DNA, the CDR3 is TGTGCCGTGGGGGGCTATAGCTCCTACGAGCAGTACTTC. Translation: CAVGGYSSYEQYF.